The 17 T cell receptor beta chains below come from one sample, sequenced in a study of CD8 T cells in Susac syndrome. RNA was extracted with the RNeasy kit, and a quantity of roughly 0.5 to 1 ug was reverse transcribed using random hexamers. TCRdb re-called the immunoSEQ multiplex PCR reads through MiXCR, storing one row per CDR3 protein. Here the sample spans some 95,000 distinct CDR3 sequences, roughly 93% being singletons. What was sequenced was CD8+ T cells from PBMCs. All receptors come from a human donor in good health.

This clonotype is medium-sized (0.01 to 0.1%) within its sample. This chain uses TRBV6-2 or TRBV6-3 with TRBJ2-7; D remains ambiguous. There are 13 residues in the CDR3. Germline values: CDR1 MNHEY, CDR2 SVGEGT. The germline V and J ends were trimmed by 2 bases and 0 bases, with 5 bases remaining between them. CDR3 nucleotide sequence: TGTGCCAGCAGTTACGCGGACTCCTACGAGCAGTACTTC. This codes for CASSYADSYEQYF.

The chain employs TRBV20-1 and TRBJ1-5; 7 nucleotides align to TRBD1. This CDR3 spans 14 amino acids. CDR1 DFQATT and CDR2 SNEGSKA come from the germline V gene (reference sequence). The CDR3 is CRVYGTVSNQPQHF. CDR3 nucleotide sequence: TGCAGAGTTTATGGGACAGTTAGCAATCAGCCCCAGCATTTT.

This clonotype was seen once. This chain joins TRBV27 and TRBJ1-1; 8 bases align to TRBD1. The germline V gene has CDR1 MNHEY and CDR2 SMNVEV (reference sequence). Losses at the gene ends were 6 bases for V and 5 bases for J; bases not matched to a gene: 2. This CDR3 has 12 residues. CDR3 nucleotides: TGTGCCAGCAGCAGGGGGCTGACTGAAGCTTTCTTT. Encoded protein: CASSRGLTEAFF.

The chain combines TRBV5-4 with TRBJ2-7, with 7 bases lining up with TRBD2. CDR3 length: 14 amino acids. V trimming: 3 bases; J trimming: 4 bases; junction bases outside the gene matches: 7. Germline V CDR1 and CDR2: SGHNT, YYREEE (reference sequence). The CDR3 DNA is TGTGCCAGCAGCTCTCTAGCGGATACGTACGAGCAGTACTTC. Protein product: CASSSLADTYEQYF. The complete variable domain, with remaining parts taken from reference TRBV5-4 and TRBJ2-7, reads ETGVTQSPTHLIKTRGQQVTLRCSSQSGHNTVSWYQQALGQGPQFIFQYYREEENGRGNFPPRFSGLQFPNYSSELNVNALELDDSALYLCASSSLADTYEQYFGPGTRLTVT.

This chain links TRBV5-4 with TRBJ2-3; tentatively, D is TRBD1 or TRBD2 (5 bases each). Trimming took 3 bases from V and 3 from J, leaving 5 bases between them. The CDR3 runs 12 residues. Germline V gene data show CDR1 as SGHNT and CDR2 as YYREEE (reference sequence). CDR3 residues: CASSWGTDTQYF. The CDR3 DNA follows: TGTGCCAGCAGCTGGGGGACAGATACGCAGTATTTT.

The chain uses TRBV20-1 and TRBJ2-5; TRBD1 matches 7 bases. V lost 4 bases, J lost 5 bases, and 13 bases stayed unmatched. In germline, CDR1 is DFQATT, CDR2 SNEGSKA (reference sequence). This CDR3 has 15 amino acids. In DNA form, the CDR3 reads TGCAGTGCTAAGAGACGACAGGGCGTCGTCGAGACCCAGTACTTC. It is translated as CSAKRRQGVVETQYF.

This clonotype was observed once. The rearrangement joins TRBV6-1 to TRBJ2-7; D gene ambiguous. Germline CDR1 and CDR2: MNHNS and SASEGT. The V end was cut by 8 bases, the J end by 4 bases, with 15 bases between. CDR3 length equals 13 residues. The CDR3 sequence is CASPGRIPYEQYF. The DNA of the CDR3 is TGTGCCAGCCCCGGACGGATCCCTTACGAGCAGTACTTC.

The CDR3 region is CASRASGDDEQYF. The CDR3, as DNA: TGTGCCAGCAGGGCTAGCGGGGACGACGAGCAGTACTTC. The chain has TRBV5-4 and TRBJ2-7, with 9 bases identical to TRBD2. CDR3 length: 13 residues. Germline V gene sequence: CDR1 SGHNT, CDR2 YYREEE (reference sequence). Trimming cost V 5 bases and J 5 bases; bases outside gene matches: 5. Together with reference TRBV5-4 and TRBJ2-7, the CDR3 gives the full variable domain: ETGVTQSPTHLIKTRGQQVTLRCSSQSGHNTVSWYQQALGQGPQFIFQYYREEENGRGNFPPRFSGLQFPNYSSELNVNALELDDSALYLCASRASGDDEQYFGPGTRLTVT.

Here the CDR3 reads CASSYTDQPQHF. In DNA form, the CDR3 reads TGTGCCAGCAGCTATACCGATCAGCCCCAGCATTTT. This chain connects TRBV7-9 to TRBJ1-5; no clear D. Germline values: CDR1 SEHNR, CDR2 FQNEAQ (reference sequence). The CDR3 has 12 amino acids. The germline V and J ends were trimmed by 4 bases and 5 bases, with 6 bases remaining between them.

The V call is TRBV29-1, the J call TRBJ1-2; D might be TRBD1 (6 bases). Germline assignment: CDR1 SQVTM and CDR2 ANQGSEA. V lost 0 bases to trimming and J lost 4 bases, with 9 bases between them. The CDR3 is made up of 13 amino acids. The CDR3 reads CSVEETGIYGYTF. DNA for the CDR3: TGCAGCGTTGAAGAAACAGGGATCTATGGCTACACCTTC.

This clonotype occurred once. This chain joins TRBV7-9 and TRBJ2-7; D is ambiguous. CDR1 SEHNR and CDR2 FQNEAQ come from the germline V gene (reference sequence). Deletions cut 1 base from V and 2 bases from J, with 12 bases between. The CDR3 loop spans 15 amino acids. The CDR3 DNA sequence: TGTGCCAGCAGCTTAGTAAGGACGGCCCCCTACGAGCAGTACTTC. Its protein is CASSLVRTAPYEQYF.

V usage is TRBV27 and J usage is TRBJ2-5; 9 bases line up with TRBD1. The CDR3 covers 14 residues. Germline CDR1 reads MNHEY; CDR2 reads SMNVEV (reference sequence). With 2 bases clipped from V and 5 bases from J, the junction kept 3 bases outside the gene matches. The CDR3 DNA follows: TGTGCCAGCAGTTTAGTGGGGACAGGGGAGACCCAGTACTTC. Amino acid sequence: CASSLVGTGETQYF.

The chain joins TRBV29-1 to TRBJ1-3, with D unresolved. This CDR3 has 13 amino acids. Germline V gene data show CDR1 as SQVTM and CDR2 as ANQGSEA. V was pared by 4 bases and J by 0 bases, with 7 bases between. This CDR3 is CSVAASSGNTIYF. The CDR3 nucleotides read TGCAGCGTTGCTGCCAGCTCTGGAAACACCATATATTTT.

V is TRBV7-6 and J is TRBJ2-2, with TRBD1 matching 8 bases. The CDR3 is 14 residues long. Germline CDR1 and CDR2: SGHVS and FNYEAQ. Trimming at V came to 4 bases and at J to 6 bases, leaving 4 bases not matched to a gene. This CDR3 reads CASSSGQGPGELFF. CDR3 bases: TGTGCCAGCAGCTCTGGACAGGGTCCCGGGGAGCTGTTTTTT.

The gene calls are TRBV13 and TRBJ2-3, with TRBD2 matching over 7 bases. With 5 bases clipped from V and 9 bases from J, the junction kept 14 bases outside the gene matches. CDR3 length: 15 residues. In germline, CDR1 is PRHDT, CDR2 FYEKMQ (reference sequence). The CDR3 here is CASSLLRDYDGTQYF. The CDR3 region has the DNA TGTGCCAGCAGCCTACTCCGGGACTACGATGGCACGCAGTATTTT.

J is TRBJ2-7 and V is TRBV12-3 or TRBV12-4, with a possible D match to TRBD1 (6 bases). Trimming took 3 bases from V and 1 from J, leaving 16 bases between them. The CDR3 has 16 residues. The CDR3 region is CASSFRRQVGSYEQYF. The CDR3 DNA sequence: TGTGCCAGCAGTTTTCGGCGACAGGTGGGGTCCTACGAGCAGTACTTC.

The chain has TRBV20-1 and TRBJ2-7; 8 bases line up with TRBD2. CDR1 is DFQATT and CDR2 is SNEGSKA in the germline V gene (reference sequence). Germline trimming cut 6 bases from V and 0 bases from J; bases unmatched to any gene: 7. CDR3 size: 14 residues. The CDR3 spells CSARERGSSYEQYF. The CDR3 nucleotides read TGCAGTGCCAGGGAGCGGGGGAGCTCCTACGAGCAGTACTTC.